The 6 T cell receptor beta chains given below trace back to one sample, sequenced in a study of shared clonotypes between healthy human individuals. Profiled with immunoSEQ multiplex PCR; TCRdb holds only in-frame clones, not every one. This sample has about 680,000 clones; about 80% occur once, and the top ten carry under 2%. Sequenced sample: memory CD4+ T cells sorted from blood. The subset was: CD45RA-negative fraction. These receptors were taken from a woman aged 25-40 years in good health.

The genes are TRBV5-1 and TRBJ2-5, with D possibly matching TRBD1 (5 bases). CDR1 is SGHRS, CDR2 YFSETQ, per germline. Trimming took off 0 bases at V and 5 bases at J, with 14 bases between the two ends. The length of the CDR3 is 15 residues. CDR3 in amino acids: CASSLGLQGLETQYF. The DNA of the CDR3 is TGCGCCAGCAGCTTGGGACTCCAGGGCCTGGAGACCCAGTACTTC.

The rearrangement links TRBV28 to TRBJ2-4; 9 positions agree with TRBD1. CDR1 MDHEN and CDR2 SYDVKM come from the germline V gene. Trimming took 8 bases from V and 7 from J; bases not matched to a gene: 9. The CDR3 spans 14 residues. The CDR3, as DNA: TGTGCCAGCTCCTTACAGGGGGCGAGCAACATTCAGTACTTC. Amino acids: CASSLQGASNIQYF.

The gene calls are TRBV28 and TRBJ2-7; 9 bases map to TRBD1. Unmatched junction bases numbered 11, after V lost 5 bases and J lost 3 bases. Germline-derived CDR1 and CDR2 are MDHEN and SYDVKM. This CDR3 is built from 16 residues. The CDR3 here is CASSARIRTGDYEQYF. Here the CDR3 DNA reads TGTGCCAGCAGTGCCCGTATCCGGACAGGGGACTACGAGCAGTACTTC.

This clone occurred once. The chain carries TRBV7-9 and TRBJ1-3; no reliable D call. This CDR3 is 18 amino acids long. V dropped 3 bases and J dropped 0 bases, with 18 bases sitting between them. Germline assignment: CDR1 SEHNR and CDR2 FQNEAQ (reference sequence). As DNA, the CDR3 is TGTGCCAGCAGCTTTACCTCAAAACTGCTAAGCTCTGGAAACACCATATATTTT. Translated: CASSFTSKLLSSGNTIYF.

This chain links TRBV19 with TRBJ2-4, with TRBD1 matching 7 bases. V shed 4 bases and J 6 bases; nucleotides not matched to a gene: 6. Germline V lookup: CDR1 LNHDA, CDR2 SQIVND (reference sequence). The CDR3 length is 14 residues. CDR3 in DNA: TGTGCCAGTAGTACTGGGACAGCCCTAAACATTCAGTACTTC. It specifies CASSTGTALNIQYF.

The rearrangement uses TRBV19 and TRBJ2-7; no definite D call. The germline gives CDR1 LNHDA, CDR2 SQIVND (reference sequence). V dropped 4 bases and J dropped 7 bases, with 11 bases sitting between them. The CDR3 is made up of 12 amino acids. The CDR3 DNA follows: TGTGCCAGTAGTAGACTCCTGGGAGAGCAGTACTTC. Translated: CASSRLLGEQYF.